The rows below give T cell receptor beta chains drawn from one sample of a study of blood T cell repertoires in COVID-19. Sequencing used immunoSEQ multiplex PCR; TCRdb keeps in-frame clones, though not all of them. Here the sample spans roughly 100,000 clones, approximately 80% being singletons. Sequenced: peripheral blood. These receptors all stem from a human donor in a cohort sampled during active COVID-19. Each CDR3 is given with its conserved first and last residue. D genes are given only for firm matches. Clone size is not always given. Where it is, it says once, few, many or a class for expanded clones.

clone_size d_call j_call v_call cdr3_aa cdr3_nt
NA NA TRBJ2-3 TRBV25-1 CASSEGGGAADTQYF TGTGCCAGCAGTGAGGGGGGTGGGGCTGCAGATACGCAGTATTTT
NA NA TRBJ2-7 TRBV2 CASRPEGGKDEQYF TGTGCCAGCAGGCCCGAGGGGGGGAAGGACGAGCAGTACTTC
NA TRBD1 TRBJ2-7 TRBV5-1 CASSLAVGTAAYEQYF TGCGCCAGCAGCTTGGCTGTCGGGACAGCCGCCTACGAGCAGTACTTC
NA NA TRBJ1-2 TRBV5-1 CASSSTGEVGYTF TGCGCCAGCAGCTCCACGGGGGAAGTTGGCTACACCTTC
NA TRBD2 TRBJ2-7 TRBV18 CASSPEAGGLYEQYF TGTGCCAGCTCACCTGAGGCGGGGGGCCTCTACGAGCAGTACTTC
NA NA TRBJ1-2 TRBV25-1 CASSESAGSTAIGYTF TGTGCCAGCAGTGAATCGGCAGGATCGACGGCTATCGGCTACACCTTC
NA NA TRBJ1-4 TRBV7-9 CASSSGSTNEKLFF TGTGCCAGCAGTTCAGGGTCCACTAATGAAAAACTGTTTTTT
NA NA TRBJ2-3 TRBV18 CASSPSTDTQYF TGTGCCAGCTCACCCTCCACAGATACGCAGTATTTT
NA TRBD1 TRBJ1-2 TRBV2 CASSEPLRDRGIYGYTF TGTGCCAGCAGTGAACCGTTGCGGGACAGGGGGATCTATGGCTACACCTTC
NA NA TRBJ2-3 TRBV9 CASSTPGGVAGVSLTDTQYF TGTGCCAGCAGCACACCCGGAGGGGTAGCTGGGGTATCGCTCACAGATACGCAGTATTTT
NA TRBD1 TRBJ2-1 TRBV10-3 CATQDRGFYNEQFF TGTGCCACACAGGACAGGGGGTTTTACAATGAGCAGTTCTTC
NA NA TRBJ1-5 TRBV7-9 CASSLPGGNQPQHF TGTGCCAGCAGCCTCCCAGGGGGCAATCAGCCCCAGCATTTT
NA NA TRBJ2-3 TRBV14 CASSPYTDTQYF TGTGCCAGCAGCCCTTACACAGATACGCAGTATTTT
NA NA TRBJ1-4 TRBV7-9 CASSLASGANEKLFF TGTGCCAGCAGCTTAGCCTCCGGGGCTAATGAAAAACTGTTTTTT
NA TRBD2 TRBJ2-3 TRBV19 CATSSGGRTDTQYF TGTGCCACCTCTAGCGGGGGGCGCACAGATACGCAGTATTTT
NA NA TRBJ1-1 TRBV2 CASSQDINGDTEAFF TGTGCCAGCAGTCAGGATATCAACGGGGACACTGAAGCTTTCTTT
NA NA TRBJ2-2 TRBV19 CASTRGNTGELFF TGTGCCAGTACCCGGGGGAACACCGGGGAGCTGTTTTTT
NA NA TRBJ1-2 TRBV6-4 CASSADSAHNYGYTF TGTGCCAGCAGTGCCGACAGCGCCCATAACTATGGCTACACCTTC
NA TRBD2 TRBJ2-5 TRBV3-1/TRBV3-2 CASSLTSGGETQYF TGTGCCAGCAGCCTGACTAGCGGGGGAGAGACCCAGTACTTC
few NA TRBJ1-2 TRBV4-2 CASSQERGLGYTF TGTGCCAGCAGCCAAGAAAGAGGGTTGGGCTACACCTTC
NA NA TRBJ2-5 TRBV13 CASSSGQPGTQYF TGTGCCAGCAGCTCCGGACAGCCCGGGACCCAGTACTTC
NA TRBD1 TRBJ1-1 TRBV3-1/TRBV3-2 CASSPSDRGAFF TGTGCCAGCAGCCCGAGCGACAGGGGGGCTTTCTTT
NA NA TRBJ2-3 TRBV5-5 CASSFRSTDTQYF TGTGCCAGCAGCTTCCGGAGCACAGATACGCAGTATTTT
NA TRBD2 TRBJ2-7 TRBV9 CASSRAGGGSYEQYF TGTGCCAGCAGCCGGGCTGGCGGGGGCTCCTACGAGCAGTACTTC
few NA TRBJ2-3 TRBV30 CAWSRPGVDTQYF TGTGCCTGGAGTCGTCCCGGGGTGGATACGCAGTATTTT
once TRBD1 TRBJ2-1 TRBV2 CASSEDRAFGNEQFF TGTGCCAGCAGCGAGGACAGGGCATTTGGCAATGAGCAGTTCTTC
NA TRBD2 TRBJ2-1 TRBV7-8 CASSLVLAGTYNEQFF TGTGCCAGCAGCTTAGTTCTAGCGGGTACGTACAATGAGCAGTTCTTC
NA TRBD1 TRBJ1-1 TRBV2 CASRMGQPNTEAFF TGTGCCAGCAGGATGGGACAGCCGAACACTGAAGCTTTCTTT
once NA TRBJ1-4 TRBV4-3 CASSQTPGGKLFF TGCGCCAGCAGCCAAACGCCCGGAGGGAAACTGTTTTTT
NA NA TRBJ1-5 TRBV3-1/TRBV3-2 CAKNYRQASNQPQHF TGTGCCAAAAACTACCGACAGGCGAGCAATCAGCCCCAGCATTTT
once NA TRBJ2-5 TRBV19 CASSMLNQETQYF TGTGCCAGTAGTATGTTAAACCAAGAGACCCAGTACTTC
NA TRBD2 TRBJ2-3 TRBV5-1 CASSLVSGGADTQYF TGCGCCAGCAGCTTGGTTAGCGGGGGGGCGGATACGCAGTATTTT
few TRBD2 TRBJ2-2 TRBV19 CASSIAPGGRSGELFF TGTGCCAGTAGTATAGCCCCGGGGGGGCGGAGCGGGGAGCTGTTTTTT
NA TRBD1 TRBJ2-7 TRBV24-1 CATSGDRGGEQYF TGTGCCACCAGTGGTGACAGGGGGGGAGAGCAGTACTTC
few TRBD1 TRBJ1-5 TRBV10-2 CASSDGRTGYQPQHF TGCGCCAGCAGTGACGGCCGGACAGGGTATCAGCCCCAGCATTTT
NA TRBD2 TRBJ2-3 TRBV7-2 CASSPTQGRGGGDTQYF TGTGCCAGCAGCCCCACCCAGGGGCGGGGGGGCGGAGATACGCAGTATTTT
NA TRBD1 TRBJ2-2 TRBV2 CASGGQGVTGELFF TGTGCCAGCGGAGGACAGGGGGTAACCGGGGAGCTGTTTTTT
once NA TRBJ2-7 TRBV30 CAWSVGWGREGYEQYF TGTGCCTGGAGTGTAGGATGGGGCAGGGAAGGCTACGAGCAGTACTTC
NA TRBD1 TRBJ2-2 TRBV9 CASSVDGGTGFTGELFF TGTGCCAGCAGCGTAGACGGGGGGACAGGGTTCACCGGGGAGCTGTTTTTT
NA NA TRBJ1-5 TRBV10-1 CASSESSQGRQPQHF TGCGCCAGCAGTGAGTCGTCACAGGGTCGGCAGCCCCAGCATTTT
NA TRBD1 TRBJ1-2 TRBV6-5 CASRTGQGAYGYTF TGTGCCAGCAGGACGGGACAGGGTGCCTATGGCTACACCTTC
NA NA TRBJ1-2 TRBV11-2 CASSLGRQDYGYTF TGTGCCAGCAGCTTGGGTCGACAGGACTATGGCTACACCTTC
NA NA TRBJ2-7 TRBV19 CASTTGPNREEQYF TGTGCCAGTACTACAGGGCCTAATCGGGAAGAGCAGTACTTC
NA NA TRBJ2-7 TRBV5-6 CASSLRGGARGSYEQYF TGTGCCAGCAGCTTGCGTGGGGGGGCAAGAGGCTCCTACGAGCAGTACTTC
NA TRBD2 TRBJ2-3 TRBV11-2 CASSIAGGLTDTQYF TGTGCCAGCAGCATCGCGGGGGGCCTCACAGATACGCAGTATTTT
NA TRBD1 TRBJ1-6 TRBV30 CAWSPDRVKSYNSPLHF TGTGCCTGGAGCCCGGACAGGGTGAAGTCCTATAATTCACCCCTCCACTTT
NA TRBD2 TRBJ2-1 TRBV11-2 CASSLDRIAGVGNEQFF TGTGCCAGCAGCTTAGATCGGATAGCGGGGGTGGGCAATGAGCAGTTCTTC
NA NA TRBJ2-7 TRBV5-4 CASSSFERGGGYEQYF TGTGCCAGCAGCTCCTTTGAGAGGGGGGGCGGATACGAGCAGTACTTC